The source of this T cell receptor beta chain is a study of blood T cell repertoires in COVID-19. The protocol was immunoSEQ multiplex PCR, while the TCRdb copy is restricted to in-frame clones and leaves out a portion. In the table there are around 270,000 clones, around 86% of which are singletons. The germline V gene has CDR1 SNHLY and CDR2 FYNNEI. The CDR3 runs to 14 residues. Trimming at V came to 4 bases and at J to 5 bases, leaving 7 bases not matched to a gene. Sequences were obtained from peripheral blood. The rearrangement links TRBV2 to TRBJ1-1, with 7 nucleotides matching TRBD1. This receptor was taken from a woman aged 60-75 years with COVID-19, enrolled during active disease. Here the CDR3 reads CASSVGGGSTEAFF. The CDR3 bases are TGTGCCAGCAGTGTAGGAGGGGGCTCAACTGAAGCTTTCTTT.